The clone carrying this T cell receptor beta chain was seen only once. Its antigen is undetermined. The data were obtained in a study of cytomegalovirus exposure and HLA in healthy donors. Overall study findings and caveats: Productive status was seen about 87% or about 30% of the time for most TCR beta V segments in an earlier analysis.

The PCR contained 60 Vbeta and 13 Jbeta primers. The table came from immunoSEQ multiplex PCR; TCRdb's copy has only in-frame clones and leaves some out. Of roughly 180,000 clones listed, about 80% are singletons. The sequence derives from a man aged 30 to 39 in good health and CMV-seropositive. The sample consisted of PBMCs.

The DNA for the CDR3 is TGTGCCAGTAGTATATACAGGGTCACCGGGGAGCTGTTTTTT. It specifies CASSIYRVTGELFF. The chain employs TRBV19 and TRBJ2-2; D might be TRBD1 (6 bases). CDR3 length equals 14 residues. Germline loops: CDR1 LNHDA, CDR2 SQIVND (reference sequence). V was clipped by 2 bases and J by 4 bases, with 8 bases between them.